This T cell receptor beta chain was identified in a study of siplizumab effects on memory and regulatory T cells. Study-wide findings and caveats: The apparent diversity of naive T cells exceeded that of memory cells, and naive T cells seemed to make a major contribution to the alloresponse. No more than a minor fraction of alloreactive clones could be traced back to unstimulated subsets.

Remarks on this clone: Antigen unknown.

For every sample, 75,000 to 100,000 TCR templates were assayed. Repertoires were generated with immunoSEQ multiplex PCR, while TCRdb's copy carries only in-frame clones and drops some. The sample lists about 100,000 clones, just under 95% seen once, with around 1.4% in the top ten. This CDR3 spans 11 amino acids. Germline V gives CDR1 MDHEN, CDR2 SYDVKM. The germline V and J ends were trimmed by 6 bases and 8 bases, with 10 bases remaining between them. The source material was non-Treg CD4+ T cells sorted from blood. The J gene is TRBJ1-1, the V gene TRBV28, with D unclear. The receptor comes from a human donor in good health. CDR3 loop: CASSTRREAFF. The CDR3 DNA sequence: TGTGCCAGCAGCACAAGACGCGAAGCTTTCTTT.